The TCR beta chain under discussion was sequenced for a study of cytomegalovirus exposure and HLA in healthy donors. General observations from the study: The classifier reportedly diagnosed cytomegalovirus status with high sensitivity and specificity. According to an earlier analysis, most TCR beta V segments yielded productive rearrangements about 90% or about 30% of the time.

Comments on this clone: Its cognate antigen is unknown.

13 Jbeta primers and 60 Vbeta primers were used for the PCR. The repertoire was sequenced with immunoSEQ multiplex PCR; TCRdb's copy has only in-frame clones and lacks some. This listing includes 70,000 to 100,000 clones. There are 16 residues in the CDR3. CDR1 is SGHRS, CDR2 YFSETQ, per germline. The V gene lost 1 base and the J gene lost 7 bases, with 20 bases spanning the gap. The sequence derives from a man between 18 and 29 years old in good health and CMV-seropositive. The gene calls are TRBV5-1 and TRBJ1-2, with D perhaps matching TRBD1 (6 bases). Sequenced: PBMCs. DNA of the CDR3: TGCGCCAGCAGCTTGCTGCCTTTGGGGGCTATGGGTGGCTACACCTTC. Amino acid sequence: CASSLLPLGAMGGYTF.